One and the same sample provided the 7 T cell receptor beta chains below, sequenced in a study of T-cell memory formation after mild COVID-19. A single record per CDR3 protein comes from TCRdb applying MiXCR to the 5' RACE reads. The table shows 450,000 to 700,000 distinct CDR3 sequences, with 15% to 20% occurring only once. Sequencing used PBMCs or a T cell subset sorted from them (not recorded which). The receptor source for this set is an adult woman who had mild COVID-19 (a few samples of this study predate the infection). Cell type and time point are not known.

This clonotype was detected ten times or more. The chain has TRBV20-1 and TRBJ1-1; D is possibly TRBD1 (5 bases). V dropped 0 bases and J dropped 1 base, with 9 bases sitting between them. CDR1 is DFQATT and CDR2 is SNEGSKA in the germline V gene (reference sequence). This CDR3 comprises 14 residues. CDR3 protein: CSARDPRGNTEAFF. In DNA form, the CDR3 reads TGCAGTGCTAGAGATCCGAGGGGGAACACTGAAGCTTTCTTT.

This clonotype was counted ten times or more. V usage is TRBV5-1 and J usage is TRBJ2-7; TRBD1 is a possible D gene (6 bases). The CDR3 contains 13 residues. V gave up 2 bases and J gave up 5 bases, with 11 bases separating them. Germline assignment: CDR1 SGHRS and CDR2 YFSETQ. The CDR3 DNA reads TGCGCCAGCAGCTTTACAGGGTCCCACGAGCAGTACTTC. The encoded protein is CASSFTGSHEQYF.

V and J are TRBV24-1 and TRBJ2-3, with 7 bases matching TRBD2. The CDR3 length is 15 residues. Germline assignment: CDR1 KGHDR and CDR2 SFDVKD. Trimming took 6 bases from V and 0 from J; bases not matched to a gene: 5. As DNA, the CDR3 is TGTGCCACCAGTAACCTAGCGGCAAGCACAGATACGCAGTATTTT. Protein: CATSNLAASTDTQYF.

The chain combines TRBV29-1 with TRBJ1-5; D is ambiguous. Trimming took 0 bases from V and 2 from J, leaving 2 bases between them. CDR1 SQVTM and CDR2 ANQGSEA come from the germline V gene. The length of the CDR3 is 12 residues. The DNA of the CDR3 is TGCAGCGTTGAAGACGGCAATCAGCCCCAGCATTTT. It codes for CSVEDGNQPQHF.

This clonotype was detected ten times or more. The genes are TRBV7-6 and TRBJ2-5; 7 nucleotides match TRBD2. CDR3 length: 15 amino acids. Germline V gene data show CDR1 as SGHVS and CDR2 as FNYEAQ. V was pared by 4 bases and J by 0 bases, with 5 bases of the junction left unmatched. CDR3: CASSSLGGDQETQYF. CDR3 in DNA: TGTGCCAGCAGCTCCCTGGGGGGGGACCAAGAGACCCAGTACTTC.

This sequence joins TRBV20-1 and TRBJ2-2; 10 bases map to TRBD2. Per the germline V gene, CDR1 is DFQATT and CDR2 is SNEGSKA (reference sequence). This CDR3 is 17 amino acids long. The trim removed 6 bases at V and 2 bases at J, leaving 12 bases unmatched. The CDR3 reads CSARPQLAGTNTGELFF. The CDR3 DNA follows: TGCAGTGCCCGTCCCCAACTAGCGGGGACTAACACCGGGGAGCTGTTTTTT.

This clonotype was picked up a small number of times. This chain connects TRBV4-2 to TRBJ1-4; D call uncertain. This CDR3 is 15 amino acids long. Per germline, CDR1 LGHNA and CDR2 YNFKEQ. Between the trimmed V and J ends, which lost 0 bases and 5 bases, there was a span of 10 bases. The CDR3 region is CASSQDGRRNEKLFF. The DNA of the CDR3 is TGTGCCAGCAGCCAAGATGGCAGGAGGAATGAAAAACTGTTTTTT.